This T cell receptor (beta chain) was identified in a study of control samples from healthy donors and cancer patients. Sequencing was performed with immunoSEQ multiplex PCR; in TCRdb, only in-frame clones are kept and a portion is missing. The table records about 150,000 clones, about 94% of them present only once. The CDR3 runs 13 residues. Trimming took 3 bases from V and 1 from J, leaving 9 bases between them. CDR1 is GTSNPN, CDR2 SVGIG, per germline (reference sequence). This clone was seen just once. The specimen sequenced was blood. The clonotype was recovered from a middle-aged woman in good health. The chain joins TRBV30 to TRBJ1-2; tentatively, D is TRBD1 (5 bases). CDR3 in amino acids: CAWRWGDNYGYTF. CDR3 DNA sequence: TGTGCCTGGAGGTGGGGGGATAACTATGGCTACACCTTC.